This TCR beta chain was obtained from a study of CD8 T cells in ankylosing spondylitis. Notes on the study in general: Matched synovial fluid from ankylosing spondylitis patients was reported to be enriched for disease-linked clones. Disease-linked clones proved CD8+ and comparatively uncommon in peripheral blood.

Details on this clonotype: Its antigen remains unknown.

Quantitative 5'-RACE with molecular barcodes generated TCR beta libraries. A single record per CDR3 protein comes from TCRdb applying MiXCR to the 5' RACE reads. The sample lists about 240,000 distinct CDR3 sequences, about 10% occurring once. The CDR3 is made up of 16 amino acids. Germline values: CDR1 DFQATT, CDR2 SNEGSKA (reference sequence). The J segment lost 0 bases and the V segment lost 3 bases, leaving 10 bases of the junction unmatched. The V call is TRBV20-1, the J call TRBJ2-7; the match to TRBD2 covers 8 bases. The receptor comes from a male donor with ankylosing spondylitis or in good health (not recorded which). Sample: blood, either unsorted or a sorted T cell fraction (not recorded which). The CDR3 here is CSASSGAGGPSYEQYF. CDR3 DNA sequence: TGCAGTGCTAGTTCCGGTGCGGGAGGACCCTCCTACGAGCAGTACTTC.